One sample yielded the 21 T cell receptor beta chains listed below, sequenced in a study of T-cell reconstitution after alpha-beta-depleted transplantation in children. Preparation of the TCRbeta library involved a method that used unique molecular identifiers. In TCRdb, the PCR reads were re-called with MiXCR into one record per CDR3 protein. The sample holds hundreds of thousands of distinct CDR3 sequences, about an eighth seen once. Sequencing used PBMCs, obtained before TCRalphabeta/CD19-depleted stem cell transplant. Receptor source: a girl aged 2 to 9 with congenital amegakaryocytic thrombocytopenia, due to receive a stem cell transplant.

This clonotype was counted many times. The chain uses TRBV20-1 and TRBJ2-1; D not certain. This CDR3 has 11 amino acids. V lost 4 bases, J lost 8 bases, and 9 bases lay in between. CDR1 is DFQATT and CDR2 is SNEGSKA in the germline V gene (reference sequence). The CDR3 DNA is TGCAGTGCTAATATCATCCATGAGCAGTTCTTC. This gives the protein CSANIIHEQFF.

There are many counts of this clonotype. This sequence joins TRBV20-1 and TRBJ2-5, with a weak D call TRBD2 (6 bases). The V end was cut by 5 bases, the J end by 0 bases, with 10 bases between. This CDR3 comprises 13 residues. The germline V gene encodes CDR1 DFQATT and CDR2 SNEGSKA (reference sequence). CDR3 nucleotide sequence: TGCAGTGCTGGGGGGTCGGACCAAGAGACCCAGTACTTC. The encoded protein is CSAGGSDQETQYF.

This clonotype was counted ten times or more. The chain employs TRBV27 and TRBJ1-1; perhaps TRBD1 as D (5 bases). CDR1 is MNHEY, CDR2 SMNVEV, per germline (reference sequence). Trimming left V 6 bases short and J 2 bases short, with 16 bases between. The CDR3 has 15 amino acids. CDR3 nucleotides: TGTGCCAGCAGCCCCTCGGGGCAGAGCAACACTGAAGCTTTCTTT. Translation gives CASSPSGQSNTEAFF.

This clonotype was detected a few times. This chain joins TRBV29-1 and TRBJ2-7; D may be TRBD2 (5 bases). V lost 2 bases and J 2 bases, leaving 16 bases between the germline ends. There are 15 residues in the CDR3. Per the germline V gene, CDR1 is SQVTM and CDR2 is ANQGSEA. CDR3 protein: CSVETQKGEAYEQYF. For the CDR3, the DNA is TGCAGCGTTGAAACGCAAAAGGGAGAGGCCTACGAGCAGTACTTC.

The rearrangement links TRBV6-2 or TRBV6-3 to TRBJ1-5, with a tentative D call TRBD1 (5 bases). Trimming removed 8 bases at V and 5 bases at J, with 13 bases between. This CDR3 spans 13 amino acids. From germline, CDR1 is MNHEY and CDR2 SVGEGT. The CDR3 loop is CASGTDTDQPQHF. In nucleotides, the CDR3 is TGTGCCAGCGGAACGGACACCGATCAGCCCCAGCATTTT.

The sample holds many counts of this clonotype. CDR3 nucleotide sequence: TGTGCCAGCAGCCAAGGTGTCATTCAGTACTTC. Protein product: CASSQGVIQYF. The gene calls are TRBV6-5 and TRBJ2-4; no reliable D call. Germline V gives CDR1 MNHEY, CDR2 SVGAGI. CDR3 length: 11 amino acids. The V end lost 6 bases, the J end lost 9 bases, and 9 bases lay between the germline ends.

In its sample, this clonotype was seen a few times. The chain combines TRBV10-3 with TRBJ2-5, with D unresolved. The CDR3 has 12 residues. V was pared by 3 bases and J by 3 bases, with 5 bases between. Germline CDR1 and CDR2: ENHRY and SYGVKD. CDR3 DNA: TGTGCCATCAGTGAAGGGAAAGAGACCCAGTACTTC. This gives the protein CAISEGKETQYF.

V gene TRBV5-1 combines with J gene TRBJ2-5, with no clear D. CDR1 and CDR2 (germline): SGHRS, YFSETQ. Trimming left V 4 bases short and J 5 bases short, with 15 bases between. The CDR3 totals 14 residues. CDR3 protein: CASSRDGPLETQYF. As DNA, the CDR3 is TGCGCCAGCAGCCGTGACGGACCGTTGGAGACCCAGTACTTC.

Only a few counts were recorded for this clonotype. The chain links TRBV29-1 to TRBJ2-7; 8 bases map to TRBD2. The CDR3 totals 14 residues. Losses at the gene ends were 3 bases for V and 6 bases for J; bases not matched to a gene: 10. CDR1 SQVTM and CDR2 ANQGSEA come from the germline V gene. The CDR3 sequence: CSVEVGGAGTEQYF. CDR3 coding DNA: TGCAGCGTTGAGGTCGGGGGGGCCGGGACCGAGCAGTACTTC.

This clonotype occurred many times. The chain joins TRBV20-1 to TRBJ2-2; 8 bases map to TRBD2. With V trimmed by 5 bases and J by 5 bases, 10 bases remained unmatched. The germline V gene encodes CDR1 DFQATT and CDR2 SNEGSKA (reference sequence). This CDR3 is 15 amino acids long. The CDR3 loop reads CSAPRGGSVTGELFF. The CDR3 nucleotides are TGCAGTGCTCCCCGGGGGGGCTCGGTAACCGGGGAGCTGTTTTTT.

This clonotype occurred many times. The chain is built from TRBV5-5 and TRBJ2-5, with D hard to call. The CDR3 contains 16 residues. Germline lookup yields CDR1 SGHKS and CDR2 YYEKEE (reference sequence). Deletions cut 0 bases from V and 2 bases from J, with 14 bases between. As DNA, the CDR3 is TGTGCCAGCAGCTTGGCTTTCACGCTACCACAAGAGACCCAGTACTTC. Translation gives CASSLAFTLPQETQYF. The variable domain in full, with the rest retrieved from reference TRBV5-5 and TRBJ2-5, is DAGVTQSPTHLIKTRGQQVTLRCSPISGHKSVSWYQQVLGQGPQFIFQYYEKEERGRGNFPDRFSARQFPNYSSELNVNALLLGDSALYLCASSLAFTLPQETQYFGPGTRLLVL.

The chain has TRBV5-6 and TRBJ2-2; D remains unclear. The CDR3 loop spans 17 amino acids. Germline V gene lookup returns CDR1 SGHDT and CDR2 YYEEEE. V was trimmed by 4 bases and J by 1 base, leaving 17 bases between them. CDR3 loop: CASSVTASLKNTGELFF. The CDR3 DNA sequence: TGTGCCAGCAGCGTTACGGCCTCCCTTAAGAACACCGGGGAGCTGTTTTTT.

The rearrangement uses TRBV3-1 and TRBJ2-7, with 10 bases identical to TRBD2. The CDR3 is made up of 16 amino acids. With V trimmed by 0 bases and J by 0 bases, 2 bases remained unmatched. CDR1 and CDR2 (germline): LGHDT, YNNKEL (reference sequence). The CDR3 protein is CASSQDSSGSSYEQYF. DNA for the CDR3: TGTGCCAGCAGCCAAGACTCTAGCGGGAGCTCCTACGAGCAGTACTTC.

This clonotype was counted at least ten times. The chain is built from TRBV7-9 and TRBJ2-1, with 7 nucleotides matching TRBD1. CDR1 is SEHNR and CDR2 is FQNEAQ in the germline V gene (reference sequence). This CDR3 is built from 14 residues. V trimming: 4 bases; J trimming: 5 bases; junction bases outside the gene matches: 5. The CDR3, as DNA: TGTGCCAGCAGCTATGAGGGGGCGGACAATGAGCAGTTCTTC. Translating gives CASSYEGADNEQFF.

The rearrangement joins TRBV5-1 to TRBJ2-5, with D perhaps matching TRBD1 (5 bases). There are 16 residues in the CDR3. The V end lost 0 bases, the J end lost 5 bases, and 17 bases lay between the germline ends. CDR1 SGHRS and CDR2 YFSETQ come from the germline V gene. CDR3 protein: CASSLGGSLKGETQYF. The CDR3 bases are TGCGCCAGCAGCTTGGGGGGCAGTTTGAAGGGGGAGACCCAGTACTTC.

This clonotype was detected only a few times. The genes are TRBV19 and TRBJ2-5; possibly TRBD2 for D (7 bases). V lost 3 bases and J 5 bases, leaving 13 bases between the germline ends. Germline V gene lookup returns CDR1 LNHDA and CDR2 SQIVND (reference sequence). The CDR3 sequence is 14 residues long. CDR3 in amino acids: CASSIMGGRETQYF. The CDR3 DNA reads TGTGCCAGTAGTATTATGGGGGGGCGGGAGACCCAGTACTTC.

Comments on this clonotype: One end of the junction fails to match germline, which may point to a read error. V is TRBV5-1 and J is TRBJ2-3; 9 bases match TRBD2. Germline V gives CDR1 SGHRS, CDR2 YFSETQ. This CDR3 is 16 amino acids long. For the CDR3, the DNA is TGCGCCAGCAGCTTGGCAGGTAGCGGGAGCACAGATACGCGGTATTTT. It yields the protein CASSLAGSGSTDTRYF.

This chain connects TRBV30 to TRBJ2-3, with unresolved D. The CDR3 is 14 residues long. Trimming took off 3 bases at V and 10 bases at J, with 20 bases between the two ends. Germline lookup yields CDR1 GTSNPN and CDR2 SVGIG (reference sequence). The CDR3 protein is CAWSTIDGVRAQYF. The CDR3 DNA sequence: TGTGCCTGGAGCACGATCGATGGCGTTAGAGCGCAGTATTTT.

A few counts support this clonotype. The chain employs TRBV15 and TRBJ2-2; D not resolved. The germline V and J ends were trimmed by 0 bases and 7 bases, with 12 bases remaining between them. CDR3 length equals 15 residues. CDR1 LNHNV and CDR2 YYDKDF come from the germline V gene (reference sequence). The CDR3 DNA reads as TGTGCCACCAGCAGAGAAAAAGGATTGGGCGGGGAGCTGTTTTTT. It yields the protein CATSREKGLGGELFF.

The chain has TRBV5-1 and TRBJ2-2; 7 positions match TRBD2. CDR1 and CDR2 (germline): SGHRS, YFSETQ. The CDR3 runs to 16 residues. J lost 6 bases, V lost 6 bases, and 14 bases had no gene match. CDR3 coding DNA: TGCGCCAGCACCCCTTCGACTAGCTATGGGCCCGGGGAGCTGTTTTTT. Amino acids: CASTPSTSYGPGELFF.

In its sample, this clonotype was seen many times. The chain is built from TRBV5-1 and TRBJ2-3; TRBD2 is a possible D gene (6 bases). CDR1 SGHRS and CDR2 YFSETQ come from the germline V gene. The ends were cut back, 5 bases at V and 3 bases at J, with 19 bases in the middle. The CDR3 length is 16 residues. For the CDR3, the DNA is TGCGCCAGCAGGCTAGCGCCCTACCTGGGGACAGATACGCAGTATTTT. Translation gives CASRLAPYLGTDTQYF.